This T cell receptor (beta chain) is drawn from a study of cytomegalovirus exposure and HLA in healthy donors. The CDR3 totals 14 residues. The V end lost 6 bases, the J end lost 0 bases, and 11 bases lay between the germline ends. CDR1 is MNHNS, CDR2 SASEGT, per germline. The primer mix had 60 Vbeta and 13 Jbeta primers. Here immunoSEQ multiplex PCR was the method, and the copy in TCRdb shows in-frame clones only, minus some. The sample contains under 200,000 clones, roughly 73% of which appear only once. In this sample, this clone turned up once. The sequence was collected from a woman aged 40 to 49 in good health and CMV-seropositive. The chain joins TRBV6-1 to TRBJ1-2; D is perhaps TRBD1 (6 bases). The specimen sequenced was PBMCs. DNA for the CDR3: TGTGCCAGCAGCTGGACAGCCCCTAACTATGGCTACACCTTC. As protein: CASSWTAPNYGYTF.